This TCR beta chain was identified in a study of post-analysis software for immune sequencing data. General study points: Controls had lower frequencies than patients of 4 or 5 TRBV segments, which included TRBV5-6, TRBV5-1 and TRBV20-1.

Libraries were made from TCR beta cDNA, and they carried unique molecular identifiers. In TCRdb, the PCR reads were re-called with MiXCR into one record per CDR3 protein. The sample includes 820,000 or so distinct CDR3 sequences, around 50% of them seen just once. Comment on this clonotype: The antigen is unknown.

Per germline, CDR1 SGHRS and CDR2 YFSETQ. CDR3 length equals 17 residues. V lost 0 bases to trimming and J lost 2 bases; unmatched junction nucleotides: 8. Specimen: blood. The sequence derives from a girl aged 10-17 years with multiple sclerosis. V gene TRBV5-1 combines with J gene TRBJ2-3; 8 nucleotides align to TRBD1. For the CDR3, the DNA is TGCGCCAGCAGCTTGGATTCAGGGGGCAAAACCACAGATACGCAGTATTTT. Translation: CASSLDSGGKTTDTQYF.